Presented here are 23 T cell receptor beta chains from one specimen sequenced in a study of shared clonotypes between healthy human individuals. Only in-frame clones appear in the TCRdb table, and some are missing; sequencing was by immunoSEQ multiplex PCR. This table holds about 520,000 clones, around 73% found once. The material sequenced was PBMCs. Receptor source: a woman in her forties in good health. Some clones in this sample may be carry-over from other donors' samples.

The rearrangement joins TRBV10-3 to TRBJ2-7; tentative D call: TRBD2 (5 bases). The CDR3 sequence is 14 residues long. V gave up 2 bases and J gave up 0 bases, with 8 bases separating them. Per germline, CDR1 ENHRY and CDR2 SYGVKD. The CDR3 DNA sequence: TGTGCCATCAGTGAGGTTAGCGTCTCCTACGAGCAGTACTTC. This codes for CAISEVSVSYEQYF.

Many counts were recorded for this clone. The genes are TRBV27 and TRBJ1-1, with TRBD1 as a possible D gene (5 bases). The V end was cut by 6 bases, the J end by 1 base, with 12 bases between. The CDR3 is made up of 14 amino acids. In germline, CDR1 is MNHEY, CDR2 SMNVEV (reference sequence). CDR3 DNA sequence: TGTGCCAGCAGCTTCGACAGAACGAACACTGAAGCTTTCTTT. Protein sequence: CASSFDRTNTEAFF.

CDR3 region: CASSYSTGGPYEQYF. The CDR3 DNA is TGTGCCAGCAGTTACTCGACAGGGGGCCCCTACGAGCAGTACTTC. V is TRBV6-5 and J is TRBJ2-7; 10 nucleotides agree with TRBD1. V was pared by 0 bases and J by 2 bases, with 1 base of the junction left unmatched. This CDR3 is built from 15 residues. The V gene's germline CDR1 is MNHEY and CDR2 SVGAGI.

The chain employs TRBV5-6 and TRBJ2-1; D is perhaps TRBD1 or TRBD2 (6 bases each). The CDR3 spans 15 residues. V dropped 3 bases and J dropped 4 bases, with 14 bases sitting between them. The germline V gene encodes CDR1 SGHDT and CDR2 YYEEEE. The CDR3 DNA reads as TGTGCCAGCAGCTGGACGGGGGCGCCATACAATGAGCAGTTCTTC. Translation: CASSWTGAPYNEQFF.

V and J are TRBV19 and TRBJ1-1; D is ambiguous. CDR1 is LNHDA, CDR2 SQIVND, per germline (reference sequence). The germline V and J ends were trimmed by 3 bases and 4 bases, with 18 bases remaining between them. The CDR3 spans 16 residues. The CDR3: CASSMRGEKLGTEAFF. For the CDR3, the DNA is TGTGCCAGTAGTATGCGGGGAGAGAAATTGGGCACTGAAGCTTTCTTT.

The chain recombines TRBV28 with TRBJ2-3, with 7 bases identical to TRBD2. V was pared by 2 bases and J by 6 bases, with 5 bases of the junction left unmatched. Per the germline V gene, CDR1 is MDHEN and CDR2 is SYDVKM. CDR3 length: 14 amino acids. As DNA, the CDR3 is TGTGCCAGCAGTTTACCCGGACTAGGGGATACGCAGTATTTT. It codes for CASSLPGLGDTQYF.

V is TRBV5-4 and J is TRBJ2-5; 11 nucleotides match TRBD2. The CDR3 is made up of 18 amino acids. V lost 0 bases to trimming and J lost 0 bases; unmatched junction nucleotides: 7. In germline, CDR1 is SGHNT, CDR2 YYREEE (reference sequence). CDR3 nucleotide sequence: TGTGCCAGCAGCTTGGTGGCTAGCGGGAGGACGTACCAAGAGACCCAGTACTTC. Amino acids: CASSLVASGRTYQETQYF.

As regards this clone: The germline gene is not matched at one end of the junction; a read error may be the cause. V usage is TRBV28 and J usage is TRBJ2-2; TRBD2 might be the D (5 bases). The germline CDR1 and CDR2 sequences are MDHEN and SYDVKM. The CDR3 covers 13 residues. The CDR3 DNA is TGTGCCAGCACGGACTCGCCTAACGGGAAGCTGTTTTTT. It codes for CASTDSPNGKLFF.

J is TRBJ1-4 and V is TRBV20-1; D uncertain. Germline V gene lookup returns CDR1 DFQATT and CDR2 SNEGSKA (reference sequence). Deletions cut 5 bases from V and 8 bases from J, with 9 bases between. This CDR3 is built from 11 residues. As DNA, the CDR3 is TGCAGTGCTCGCCTGAACGAAAAACTGTTTTTT. It codes for CSARLNEKLFF.

This clone was counted between two and nine times. An end of the junction differs from the germline gene, which may be a read error. The V and J genes are TRBV29-1 and TRBJ2-2; no reliable D call. The CDR3 contains 14 residues. Germline CDR1 reads SQVTM; CDR2 reads ANQGSEA. CDR3: CSVRRSANTRELFF. The CDR3 coding sequence is TGCAGCGTCCGCCGGTCCGCGAACACCAGGGAGCTGTTTTTT.

The chain recombines TRBV6-1 with TRBJ1-5; 11 bases agree with TRBD1. Germline values: CDR1 MNHNS, CDR2 SASEGT. The CDR3 has 15 amino acids. The V segment lost 9 bases and the J segment 0 bases; nucleotides outside the gene matches: 4. The CDR3 reads CASPGTGGSNQPQHF. The CDR3 DNA sequence: TGTGCCAGTCCCGGGACAGGGGGTAGCAATCAGCCCCAGCATTTT.

The rearrangement links TRBV6-1 to TRBJ2-7; 8 nucleotides align to TRBD1. The CDR3 runs 12 residues. The V and J ends lost 11 bases and 1 base, in that order; junction bases with no gene match: 4. The germline V gene has CDR1 MNHNS and CDR2 SASEGT. The CDR3 region has the DNA TGTGCCCTAAGGACAGGGTCCTACGAGCAGTACTTC. It encodes CALRTGSYEQYF.

The chain links TRBV9 to TRBJ1-2; the D is unclear. Trimming cost V 0 bases and J 7 bases, with 13 bases left between them. Per germline, CDR1 SGDLS and CDR2 YYNGEE. This CDR3 is built from 14 residues. Here the CDR3 DNA reads TGTGCCAGCAGCGTAGGGCAGGCAATTGGTGGCTACACCTTC. This sequence encodes CASSVGQAIGGYTF.

A note on this clone: The same CDR3 arises from other DNA sequences in this sample as well. The chain employs TRBV10-3 and TRBJ2-5; D call uncertain. V shed 0 bases and J shed 5 bases, with 4 bases lying between them. Per germline, CDR1 ENHRY and CDR2 SYGVKD. CDR3 length: 12 amino acids. The CDR3 loop reads CAISESVETQYF. In DNA form, the CDR3 reads TGTGCCATCAGTGAGTCTGTCGAGACCCAGTACTTC.

The table lists this clone with a count of one. The chain has TRBV19 and TRBJ1-5; no definite D call. V lost 6 bases, J lost 9 bases, and 15 bases lay in between. The CDR3 runs 13 residues. CDR1 and CDR2 from the germline V gene are LNHDA and SQIVND (reference sequence). The CDR3, as DNA: TGTGCCAGTAGAACAGACGGCAGCTTGCCCCAGCATTTT. It encodes CASRTDGSLPQHF.

The rearrangement links TRBV6-1 to TRBJ2-5; a weak D match, TRBD2 (5 bases). The CDR3 contains 12 residues. V lost 7 bases, J lost 3 bases, and 9 bases lay in between. Germline loops: CDR1 MNHNS, CDR2 SASEGT. Here the CDR3 DNA reads TGTGCCAGCACTCACGGGAAAGAGACCCAGTACTTC. Translated: CASTHGKETQYF.

The chain recombines TRBV28 with TRBJ1-5; no firm D call. CDR1 is MDHEN and CDR2 is SYDVKM in the germline V gene. The CDR3 totals 15 residues. V gave up 1 base and J gave up 1 base, with 8 bases separating them. Written as DNA, the CDR3 is TGTGCCAGCAGTTTATTACGGTTAAGCAATCAGCCCCAGCATTTT. Its translation is CASSLLRLSNQPQHF.

This chain uses TRBV9 with TRBJ2-5; 10 bases are a match to TRBD1. Germline V gene sequence: CDR1 SGDLS, CDR2 YYNGEE. With V trimmed by 4 bases and J by 4 bases, 10 bases remained unmatched. This CDR3 comprises 16 residues. The CDR3 nucleotides read TGTGCCAGCAGCCATGGGGGACAGGGGAACCGAGAGACCCAGTACTTC. Residues: CASSHGGQGNRETQYF.

This chain connects TRBV30 to TRBJ2-3, with D perhaps TRBD2 (6 bases). The CDR3 extends over 14 amino acids. CDR1 and CDR2 (germline): GTSNPN, SVGIG (reference sequence). The germline V and J ends were trimmed by 4 bases and 2 bases, with 13 bases remaining between them. The CDR3 region is CAWTASVNTDTQYF. The CDR3 DNA reads as TGTGCCTGGACGGCTAGCGTGAACACAGATACGCAGTATTTT. Full variable domain (remainder filled in from reference TRBV30 and TRBJ2-3): SQTIHQWPATLVQPVGSPLSLECTVEGTSNPNLYWYRQAAGRGLQLLFYSVGIGQISSEVPQNLSASRPQDRQFILSSKKLLLSDSGFYLCAWTASVNTDTQYFGPGTRLTVL.

The CDR3 DNA is TGTGCCAGCAGCGCAGCGGGAGGGCTCAATGAGCAGTTCTTC. Translation: CASSAAGGLNEQFF. V usage is TRBV7-3 and J usage is TRBJ2-1; 10 bases are shared with TRBD2. CDR1 SGHTA and CDR2 FQGTGA come from the germline V gene. V trimming: 5 bases; J trimming: 6 bases; junction bases outside the gene matches: 4. CDR3 size: 14 residues.

On this clone: Compared with germline, one end of the junction differs, possibly owing to a read error. The genes are TRBV18 and TRBJ2-1, with TRBD2 matching 8 bases. CDR1 is KGHSH and CDR2 is LQKENI in the germline V gene. This CDR3 is 13 amino acids long. The CDR3 is CASSREVDNEQLF. The CDR3 nucleotides are TGTGCCAGCTCGCGGGAGGTTGACAATGAGCAGCTCTTC.

This clone was recorded many times. J is TRBJ1-2 and V is TRBV7-8, with TRBD1 as a possible D gene (6 bases). The V and J ends lost 1 base and 8 bases respectively, with 14 bases between them. CDR1 is SGHVS and CDR2 is FQNEAQ in the germline V gene. The CDR3 contains 14 residues. CDR3 amino acids: CASSLEDSGEGYTF. In DNA, the CDR3 is TGTGCCAGCAGCTTAGAAGATTCAGGGGAAGGCTACACCTTC.

With respect to this clone: In the same sample, other DNA sequences code for this CDR3. The rearrangement joins TRBV27 to TRBJ2-5; 9 positions agree with TRBD1. Germline V gene lookup returns CDR1 MNHEY and CDR2 SMNVEV (reference sequence). This CDR3 has 15 amino acids. Trimming cost V 5 bases and J 2 bases; bases outside gene matches: 6. The CDR3 protein is CASSPGQGRQETQYF. The DNA for the CDR3 is TGTGCCAGCAGTCCAGGACAGGGGAGGCAAGAGACCCAGTACTTC.